Listed below are T cell receptor beta chains from one sample, sequenced in a study of cytomegalovirus exposure and HLA in healthy donors. Libraries were prepared by immunoSEQ multiplex PCR; TCRdb keeps only in-frame clonotypes and omits some of them. The table shows about 130,000 clones, with under 85% occurring only once. Source material: PBMCs. Receptors originate from a man between 25 and 39 years old in good health and CMV-seronegative. Both conserved end residues are trimmed from each CDR3.

j_gene: TRBJ2-1
v_gene: TRBV6-5
CDR3aa: ASSYSLRGHGEQF

j_gene: TRBJ1-2
v_gene: TRBV6-6
CDR3aa: ASSYLGRGNYGYT

j_gene: TRBJ2-5
v_gene: TRBV7-2
CDR3aa: ASSLALASETQY

j_gene: TRBJ2-1
v_gene: TRBV7-9
CDR3aa: ASSLSSGRIGEQF

j_gene: TRBJ2-5
v_gene: TRBV4-3
CDR3aa: ASSQDSRVETQY

j_gene: TRBJ1-2
v_gene: TRBV28
CDR3aa: ASSSQVREGYT

j_gene: TRBJ2-1
v_gene: TRBV6-5
CDR3aa: ASSYAGTYEQF

j_gene: TRBJ1-4
v_gene: TRBV9
CDR3aa: ASSVVGGKKEKLF

j_gene: TRBJ1-4
v_gene: TRBV5-6
CDR3aa: ASSWGGTKDV

j_gene: TRBJ1-5
v_gene: TRBV6-1
CDR3aa: ASSDVQTYSNQPQH

j_gene: TRBJ2-5
v_gene: TRBV19
CDR3aa: ASSTSGGGETQY

j_gene: TRBJ2-7
v_gene: TRBV21-1
CDR3aa: ASSRLPGRQY

j_gene: TRBJ1-2
v_gene: TRBV5-1
CDR3aa: ASSWGQMAYGYT

j_gene: TRBJ2-7
v_gene: TRBV4-3
CDR3aa: ASSQEMASSYEQY

j_gene: TRBJ2-1
v_gene: TRBV7-2
CDR3aa: AVIPASSYNEQF

j_gene: TRBJ2-6
v_gene: TRBV27
CDR3aa: ASSQSSGSFSGANVLT

j_gene: TRBJ2-3
v_gene: TRBV7-3
CDR3aa: ASSLSPTSTDTQY

j_gene: TRBJ1-2
v_gene: TRBV9
CDR3aa: ASSVAQGAHEGYT

j_gene: TRBJ2-7
v_gene: TRBV7-9
CDR3aa: ASSLGQEVEQY

j_gene: TRBJ2-5
v_gene: TRBV2
CDR3aa: ASNSPVLVGRRSWETQY

j_gene: TRBJ2-7
v_gene: TRBV25-1
CDR3aa: ASSEYRLGGYEQY

j_gene: TRBJ2-1
v_gene: TRBV15
CDR3aa: ATSRVRLAGENEQF

j_gene: TRBJ2-7
v_gene: TRBV14
CDR3aa: ASSLTISGGEQY

j_gene: TRBJ2-3
v_gene: TRBV7-6
CDR3aa: ASSDLAGVTDTQY

j_gene: TRBJ2-3
v_gene: TRBV5-4
CDR3aa: ASSSRLAGEGDTQY

j_gene: TRBJ1-4
v_gene: TRBV30
CDR3aa: AWSGRSDKKPTTNEKLF

j_gene: TRBJ1-5
v_gene: TRBV28
CDR3aa: ASRRDAYYQPQH

j_gene: TRBJ2-1
v_gene: TRBV29-1
CDR3aa: SVDQTSGSYNEQF

j_gene: TRBJ2-5
v_gene: TRBV11-3
CDR3aa: ASSAGELKTQY

j_gene: TRBJ1-6
v_gene: TRBV13
CDR3aa: ASSNQGANSPLH

j_gene: TRBJ1-1
v_gene: TRBV4-1
CDR3aa: ASSPLRGGVGTEAF

j_gene: TRBJ1-2
v_gene: TRBV6-5
CDR3aa: ASRIYGGNYGYT

j_gene: TRBJ1-1
v_gene: TRBV9
CDR3aa: ASSPGTGRVVTEAF

j_gene: TRBJ2-1
v_gene: TRBV6-6
CDR3aa: ASSYSRTGYNEQF

j_gene: TRBJ1-2
v_gene: TRBV5-6
CDR3aa: ASSDGQGHYGYT

j_gene: TRBJ2-7
v_gene: TRBV27
CDR3aa: ASTHVGTSGYEQY

j_gene: TRBJ2-1
v_gene: TRBV28
CDR3aa: ASIWGSGGHEQF

j_gene: TRBJ1-3
v_gene: TRBV19
CDR3aa: ASRPSSGLGNTIY

j_gene: TRBJ2-7
v_gene: TRBV6-1
CDR3aa: ASNQRGHSDEQY

j_gene: TRBJ2-5
v_gene: TRBV27
CDR3aa: ASSLILAGGPETQY

j_gene: TRBJ2-7
v_gene: TRBV7-8
CDR3aa: ASSLAFGLISYEQY

j_gene: TRBJ2-3
v_gene: TRBV5-6
CDR3aa: ASSAGLGGDTQY

j_gene: TRBJ2-1
v_gene: TRBV7-2
CDR3aa: ASSLVGLEQF

j_gene: TRBJ2-5
v_gene: TRBV7-9
CDR3aa: AVGRAGETQY

j_gene: TRBJ1-1
v_gene: TRBV6-5
CDR3aa: ASNRGQENTEAF

j_gene: TRBJ2-7
v_gene: TRBV6-7
CDR3aa: ASSYPVDYEQY

j_gene: TRBJ2-7
v_gene: TRBV7-8
CDR3aa: ASSPGQISYEQY

j_gene: TRBJ2-1
v_gene: TRBV7-3
CDR3aa: ASSHGTSTYNEQF

j_gene: TRBJ2-5
v_gene: TRBV21-1
CDR3aa: ASSAQPGQGAHQETQY

j_gene: TRBJ1-1
v_gene: TRBV2
CDR3aa: ASSDIRGEAF

j_gene: TRBJ1-4
v_gene: TRBV18
CDR3aa: ASSPRRDEKLF

j_gene: TRBJ1-5
v_gene: TRBV6-1
CDR3aa: ASGQGEGQPQH

j_gene: TRBJ2-5
v_gene: TRBV29-1
CDR3aa: SFRRLEETQY

j_gene: TRBJ2-1
v_gene: TRBV9
CDR3aa: ASSARDYRQF

j_gene: TRBJ2-3
v_gene: TRBV5-1
CDR3aa: ASSRGTGEDTQY

j_gene: TRBJ1-4
v_gene: TRBV19
CDR3aa: ASTSNTGNSGKLF